The 7 T cell receptor beta chains in this list originate from one sample, sequenced in a study of patients and donors after allogeneic stem cell transplantation. Using its own MiXCR run on the RT-PCR reads, TCRdb lists one record per CDR3 protein. The repertoire holds about 160,000 distinct CDR3 sequences, with nearly 25% as singletons. Sequenced material: blood, either unsorted or a sorted T cell fraction (not recorded which). All receptors come from a human donor who was either an allogeneic HSCT recipient or a stem cell or donor lymphocyte infusion donor (not recorded which). It is not recorded whose cells these are; they may come from a transplant donor.

The chain employs TRBV5-4 and TRBJ1-1; the match to TRBD1 covers 7 bases. CDR1 SGHNT and CDR2 YYREEE come from the germline V gene (reference sequence). Germline trimming cut 4 bases from V and 11 bases from J; bases unmatched to any gene: 17. This CDR3 comprises 15 residues. DNA of the CDR3: TGTGCCAGCAGCCTAGACTTGACAGGGAGTATTAGTGCTTTCTTT. This sequence encodes CASSLDLTGSISAFF.

The CDR3 spells CASSYSGQGIVYEQYF. The CDR3 bases are TGTGCCAGCAGTTACTCGGGACAGGGGATAGTCTACGAGCAGTACTTC. V and J are TRBV6-5 and TRBJ2-7; TRBD1 agrees at 10 bases. The CDR3 sequence is 16 residues long. With V trimmed by 0 bases and J by 3 bases, 5 bases remained unmatched. The V gene's germline CDR1 is MNHEY and CDR2 SVGAGI.

This clonotype was seen once. V gene TRBV6-5 combines with J gene TRBJ2-7; D is perhaps TRBD1 or TRBD2 (6 bases each). This CDR3 contains 17 residues. Germline CDR1 MNHEY, CDR2 SVGAGI. The germline V and J ends were trimmed by 0 bases and 3 bases, with 18 bases remaining between them. The CDR3 DNA reads as TGTGCCAGCAGTTACTCGAGTGGGGGGCTTGGTATCTACGAGCAGTACTTC. Translation: CASSYSSGGLGIYEQYF.

The V gene is TRBV29-1, the J gene TRBJ1-2; D is perhaps TRBD1 (5 bases). CDR3 length: 14 amino acids. Germline-derived CDR1 and CDR2 are SQVTM and ANQGSEA. Trimming removed 0 bases from V and 4 bases from J, with 12 bases in between. The CDR3 region is CSVEEGTGIYGYTF. The DNA of the CDR3 is TGCAGCGTTGAAGAGGGGACGGGAATCTATGGCTACACCTTC.

There are many counts of this clonotype. This sequence joins TRBV29-1 and TRBJ1-3, with a weak D call TRBD1 (5 bases). Germline V gene sequence: CDR1 SQVTM, CDR2 ANQGSEA. The CDR3 is 12 amino acids. V was cut by 8 bases and J by 3 bases, with 11 bases left in between. CDR3 nucleotide sequence: TGCAGCTCCCGGGGGGTTGGAAACACCATATATTTT. It translates to CSSRGVGNTIYF.

This chain links TRBV20-1 with TRBJ2-1; D is unclear. Germline-derived CDR1 and CDR2 are DFQATT and SNEGSKA (reference sequence). The CDR3 length is 12 residues. Trimming cost V 5 bases and J 5 bases, with 10 bases left between them. The chain's CDR3 is CSAQGRNNEQFF. The CDR3 DNA reads TGCAGTGCTCAAGGACGGAACAATGAGCAGTTCTTC.

This clonotype was detected only a few times. V is TRBV4-1 and J is TRBJ2-7; tentative D call: TRBD2 (6 bases). The V end lost 0 bases, the J end lost 4 bases, and 13 bases lay between the germline ends. Looked up from germline, CDR1 is MGHRA and CDR2 is YSYEKL. The CDR3 runs 15 residues. In DNA, the CDR3 is TGCGCCAGCAGCCAAGATCTCGGACTACCTTACGAGCAGTACTTC. As protein: CASSQDLGLPYEQYF.